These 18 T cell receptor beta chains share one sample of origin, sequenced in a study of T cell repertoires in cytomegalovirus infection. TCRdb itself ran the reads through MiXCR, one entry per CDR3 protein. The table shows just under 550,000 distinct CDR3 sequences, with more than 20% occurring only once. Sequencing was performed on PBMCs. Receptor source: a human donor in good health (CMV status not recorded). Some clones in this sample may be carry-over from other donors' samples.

The CDR3 DNA is TGCGCCAGCAGCAACCTCGCCAATGAGCAGTTCTTC. This translates into CASSNLANEQFF. This sequence joins TRBV5-1 and TRBJ2-1; D gene ambiguous. Germline CDR1 is SGHRS and CDR2 is YFSETQ. V lost 4 bases and J lost 6, with 8 bases in between. The CDR3 contains 12 residues.

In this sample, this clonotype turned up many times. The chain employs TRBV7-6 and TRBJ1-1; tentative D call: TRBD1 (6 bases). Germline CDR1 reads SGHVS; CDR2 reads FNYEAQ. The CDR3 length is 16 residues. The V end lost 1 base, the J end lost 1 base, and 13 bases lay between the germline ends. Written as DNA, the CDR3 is TGTGCCAGCAGCTTAGGGGGCAGGGGTTCGAACACTGAAGCTTTCTTT. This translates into CASSLGGRGSNTEAFF.

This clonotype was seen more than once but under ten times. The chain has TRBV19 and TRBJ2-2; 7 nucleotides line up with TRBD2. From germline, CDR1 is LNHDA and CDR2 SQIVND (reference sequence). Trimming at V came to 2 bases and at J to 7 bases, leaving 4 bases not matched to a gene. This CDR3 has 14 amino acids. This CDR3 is CASSIRRENGELFF. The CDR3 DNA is TGTGCCAGTAGTATAAGGCGGGAGAACGGGGAGCTGTTTTTT.

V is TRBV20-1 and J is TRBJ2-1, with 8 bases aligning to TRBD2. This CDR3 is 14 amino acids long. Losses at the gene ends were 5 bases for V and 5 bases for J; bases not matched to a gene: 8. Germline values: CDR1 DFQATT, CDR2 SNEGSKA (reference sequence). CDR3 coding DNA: TGCAGTGCTGCTCCCGGGACTAGGAACAATGAGCAGTTCTTC. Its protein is CSAAPGTRNNEQFF.

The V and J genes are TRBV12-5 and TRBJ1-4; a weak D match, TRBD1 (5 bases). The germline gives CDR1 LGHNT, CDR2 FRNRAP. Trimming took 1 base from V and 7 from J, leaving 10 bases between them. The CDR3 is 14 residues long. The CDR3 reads CASGLGDGREKLFF. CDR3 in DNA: TGTGCTAGTGGTTTGGGGGACGGTCGTGAAAAACTGTTTTTT.

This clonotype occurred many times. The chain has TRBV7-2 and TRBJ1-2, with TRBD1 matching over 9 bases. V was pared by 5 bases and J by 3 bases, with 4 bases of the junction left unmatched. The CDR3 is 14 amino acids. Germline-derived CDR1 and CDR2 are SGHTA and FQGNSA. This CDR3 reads CASSVRDRDYGYTF. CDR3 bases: TGTGCCAGCAGCGTCCGGGACAGGGACTATGGCTACACCTTC.

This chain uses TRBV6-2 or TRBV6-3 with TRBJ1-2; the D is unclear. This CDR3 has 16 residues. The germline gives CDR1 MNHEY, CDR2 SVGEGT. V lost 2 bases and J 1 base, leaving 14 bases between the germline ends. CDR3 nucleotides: TGTGCCAGCAGTTACGGCTCGTTCGAGGATAACTATGGCTACACCTTC. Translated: CASSYGSFEDNYGYTF.

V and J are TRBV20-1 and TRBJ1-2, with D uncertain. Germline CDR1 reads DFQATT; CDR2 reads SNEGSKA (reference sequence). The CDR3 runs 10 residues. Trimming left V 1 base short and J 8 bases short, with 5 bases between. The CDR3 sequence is CSARVKGYTF. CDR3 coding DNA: TGCAGTGCTAGAGTGAAAGGCTACACCTTC.

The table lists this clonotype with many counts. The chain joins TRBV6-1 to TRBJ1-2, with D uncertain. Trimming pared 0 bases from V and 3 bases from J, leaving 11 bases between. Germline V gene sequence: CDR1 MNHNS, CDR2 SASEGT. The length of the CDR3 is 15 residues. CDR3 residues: CASSEATQSYYGYTF. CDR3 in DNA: TGTGCCAGCAGTGAAGCTACCCAGTCCTACTATGGCTACACCTTC.

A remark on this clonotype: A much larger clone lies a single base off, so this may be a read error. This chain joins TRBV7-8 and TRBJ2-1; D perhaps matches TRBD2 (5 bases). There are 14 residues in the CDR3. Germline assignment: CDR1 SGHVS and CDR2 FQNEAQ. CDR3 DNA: TGTGCCAGCAGCCCCCGAGCGGCCTACATTGAGCAGTTCTTC. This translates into CASSPRAAYIEQFF.

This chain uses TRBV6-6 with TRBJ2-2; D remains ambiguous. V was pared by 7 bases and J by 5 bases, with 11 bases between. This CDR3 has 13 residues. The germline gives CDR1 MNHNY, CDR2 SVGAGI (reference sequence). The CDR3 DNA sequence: TGTGCCAGCATCCACCGCCCTACCGGGGAGCTGTTTTTT. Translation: CASIHRPTGELFF.

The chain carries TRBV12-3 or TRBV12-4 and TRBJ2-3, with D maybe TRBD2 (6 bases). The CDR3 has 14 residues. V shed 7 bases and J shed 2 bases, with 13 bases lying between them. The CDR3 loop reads CASTFGGHTDTQYF. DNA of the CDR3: TGTGCCAGCACCTTCGGAGGGCACACAGATACGCAGTATTTT.

The CDR3 DNA reads TGTGCCAGCAGTTTCGCCAGGGTATTCGGCGAGCAGTACTTC. Translating gives CASSFARVFGEQYF. The chain links TRBV12-3 or TRBV12-4 to TRBJ2-7; possibly TRBD1 for D (5 bases). V was trimmed by 3 bases and J by 6 bases, leaving 15 bases between them. This CDR3 contains 14 residues.

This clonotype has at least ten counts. Here the CDR3 reads CASSLTGQGQPQHF. In DNA, the CDR3 is TGTGCCAGCAGCTTGACAGGGCAAGGTCAGCCCCAGCATTTT. The chain has TRBV7-2 and TRBJ1-5; 7 bases fit TRBD1. This CDR3 contains 14 residues. Looked up from germline, CDR1 is SGHTA and CDR2 is FQGNSA. The J segment lost 6 bases and the V segment lost 3 bases, leaving 5 bases of the junction unmatched.

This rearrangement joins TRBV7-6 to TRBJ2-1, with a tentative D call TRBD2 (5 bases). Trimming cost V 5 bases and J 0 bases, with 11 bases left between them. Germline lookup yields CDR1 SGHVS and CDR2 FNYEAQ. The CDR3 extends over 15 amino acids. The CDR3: CASSSPGSSYNEQFF. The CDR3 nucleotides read TGTGCCAGCAGCAGCCCGGGGAGCTCCTACAATGAGCAGTTCTTC.

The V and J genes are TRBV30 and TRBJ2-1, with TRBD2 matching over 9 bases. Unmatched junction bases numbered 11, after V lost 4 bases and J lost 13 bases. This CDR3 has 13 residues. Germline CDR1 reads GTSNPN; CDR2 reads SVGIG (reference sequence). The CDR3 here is CAWKSWVAGEQFF. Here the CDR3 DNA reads TGTGCCTGGAAATCTTGGGTAGCGGGAGAACAGTTCTTC.

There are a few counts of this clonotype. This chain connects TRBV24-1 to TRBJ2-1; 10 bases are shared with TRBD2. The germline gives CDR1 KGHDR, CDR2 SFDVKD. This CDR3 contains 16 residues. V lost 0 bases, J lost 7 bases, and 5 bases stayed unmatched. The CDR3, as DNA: TGTGCCACCAGTGATTTGGCTAGCGGGAGTCATAATGAGCAGTTCTTC. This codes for CATSDLASGSHNEQFF.

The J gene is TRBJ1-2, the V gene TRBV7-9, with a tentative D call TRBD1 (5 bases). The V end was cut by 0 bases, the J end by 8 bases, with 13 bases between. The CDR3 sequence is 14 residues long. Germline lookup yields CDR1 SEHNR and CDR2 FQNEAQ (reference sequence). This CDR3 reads CASSLAGTAYGYTF. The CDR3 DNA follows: TGTGCCAGCAGCTTAGCTGGGACGGCTTACGGCTACACCTTC.